The clone carrying this T cell receptor beta chain was recorded at least ten times. What it binds is unknown. TCRdb independently ran MiXCR on the RACE reads; one entry per CDR3 protein. The sample records 50,000 to 65,000 distinct CDR3 sequences, approximately 6.7% being singletons. Regarding time point: pre-sensitization, week 0. The treatment: therapeutic diphenylcyclopropenone sensitization with weekly scalp DPC. The data derive from a study of human T cells and chemical hapten exposure. Study details: Patch tests containing 0.01% DPC, applied to the upper back, were read at 6 days. Alopecia areata, totalis or universalis was found in mostly female patients. The study traced per-sample TCR yield variation mainly to small differences in pooled library volumes. Study-wide points: PT1 expanded TCR counts and patch test score correlated positively.

V was shortened by 5 bases and J by 4 bases, with 8 bases between the two germline ends. Germline CDR1 reads MNHEY; CDR2 reads SVGEGT. This CDR3 comprises 12 residues. The genes are TRBV6-2 or TRBV6-3 and TRBJ1-1; D call uncertain. The sequence was obtained from a woman in her 30s with alopecia areata. Some clones in this sample may be carry-over from other donors' samples. Sample: whole blood, taken in connection with sensitization to the hapten diphenylcyclopropenone (DPC). This CDR3 reads CASSSLGTEAFF. In nucleotides, the CDR3 is TGTGCCAGCAGTAGTCTTGGCACTGAAGCTTTCTTT.